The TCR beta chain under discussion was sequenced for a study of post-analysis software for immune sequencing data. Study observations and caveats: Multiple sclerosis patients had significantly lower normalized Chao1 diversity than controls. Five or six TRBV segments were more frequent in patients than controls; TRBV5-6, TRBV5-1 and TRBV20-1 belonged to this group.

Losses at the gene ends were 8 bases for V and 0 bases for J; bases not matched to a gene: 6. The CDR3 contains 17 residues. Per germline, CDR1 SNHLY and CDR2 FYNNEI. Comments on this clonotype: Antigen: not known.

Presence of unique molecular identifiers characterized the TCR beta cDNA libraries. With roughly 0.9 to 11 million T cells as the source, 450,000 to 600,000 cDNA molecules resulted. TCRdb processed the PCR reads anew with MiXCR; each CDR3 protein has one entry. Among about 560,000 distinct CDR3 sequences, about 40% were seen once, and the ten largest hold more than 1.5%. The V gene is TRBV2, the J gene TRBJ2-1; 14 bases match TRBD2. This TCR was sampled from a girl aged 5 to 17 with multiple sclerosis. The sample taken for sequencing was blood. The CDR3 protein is CASRTSGGPRSYNEQFF. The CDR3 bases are TGTGCCAGCCGGACTAGCGGGGGGCCTCGCTCCTACAATGAGCAGTTCTTC.